The T cell receptor beta chain under discussion was sequenced for a study of PD-1 blockade in classical Hodgkin lymphoma. Time point described: cycle 4 day 1 (C4D1), after about 6 weeks of nivolumab. Every single patient, without exception, relapsed after autologous stem cell transplantation, and brentuximab vedotin exposure varied. Broader study findings: Complete responders matched newly diagnosed patients in baseline diversity. Newly diagnosed patients reportedly had lower baseline TCR diversity than healthy donors.

As concerns this clone: What it binds is not known.

Trimming took off 7 bases at V and 3 bases at J, with 18 bases between the two ends. Germline V gene data show CDR1 as MDHEN and CDR2 as SYDVKM. The CDR3 loop spans 15 amino acids. Here immunoSEQ multiplex PCR was the method, and the copy in TCRdb shows in-frame clones only, minus some. The sample records about 90,000 clones, 90% being singletons. The sequence was obtained from a human donor with classical Hodgkin lymphoma. The rearrangement joins TRBV28 to TRBJ1-2; tentatively, D is TRBD1 (6 bases). The specimen comprised peripheral blood mononuclear cells (PBMCs), sampled before the fourth cycle of nivolumab. This chain's CDR3 is CASITTTGTYYGYTF. CDR3 DNA sequence: TGTGCCAGCATCACAACGACCGGGACATACTATGGCTACACCTTC.